This T cell receptor (beta chain) stems from a study of blood T cell repertoires in COVID-19. Germline V gene lookup returns CDR1 SGHVS and CDR2 FQNEAQ. With 5 bases clipped from V and 4 bases from J, the junction kept 5 bases outside the gene matches. This CDR3 region has 14 residues. Methods used by the authors: For nucleated cells, counts were estimated from reference gene primer amplification. The data were produced by immunoSEQ multiplex PCR, yet TCRdb's version contains in-frame clones alone and is incomplete. V, J and clone size are taken as reported in that table, and D and trimming were inferred from the DNA itself. Of 100,000 to 150,000 clones in the sample, around three quarters were seen once.

This clonotype originated in a woman in her seventies with acute or convalescent COVID-19. The J gene is TRBJ1-2, the V gene TRBV7-8; 9 nucleotides align to TRBD1. Sample: peripheral blood. CDR3 sequence (DNA): TGTGCCAGCAGCAAAGAGACAGGGGGCTATGGCTACACCTTC. Translated, it gives CASSKETGGYGYTF.